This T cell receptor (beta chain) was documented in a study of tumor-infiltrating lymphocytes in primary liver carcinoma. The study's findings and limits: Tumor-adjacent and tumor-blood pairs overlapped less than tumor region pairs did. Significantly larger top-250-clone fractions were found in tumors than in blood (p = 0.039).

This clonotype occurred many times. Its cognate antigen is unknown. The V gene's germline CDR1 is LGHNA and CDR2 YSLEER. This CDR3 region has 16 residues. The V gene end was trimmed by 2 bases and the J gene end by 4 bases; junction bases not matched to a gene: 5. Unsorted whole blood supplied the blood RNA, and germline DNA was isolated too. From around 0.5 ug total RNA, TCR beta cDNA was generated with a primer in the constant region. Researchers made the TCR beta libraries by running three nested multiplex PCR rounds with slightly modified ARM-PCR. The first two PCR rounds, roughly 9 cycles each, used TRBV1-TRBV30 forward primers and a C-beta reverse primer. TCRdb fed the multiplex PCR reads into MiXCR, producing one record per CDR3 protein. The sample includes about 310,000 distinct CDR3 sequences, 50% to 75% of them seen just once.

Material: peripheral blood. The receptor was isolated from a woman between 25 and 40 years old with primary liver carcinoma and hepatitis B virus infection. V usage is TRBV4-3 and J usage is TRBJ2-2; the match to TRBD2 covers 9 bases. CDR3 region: CASSQFNSGGTGELFF. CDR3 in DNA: TGCGCCAGCAGCCAATTCAATAGCGGGGGCACCGGGGAGCTGTTTTTT.